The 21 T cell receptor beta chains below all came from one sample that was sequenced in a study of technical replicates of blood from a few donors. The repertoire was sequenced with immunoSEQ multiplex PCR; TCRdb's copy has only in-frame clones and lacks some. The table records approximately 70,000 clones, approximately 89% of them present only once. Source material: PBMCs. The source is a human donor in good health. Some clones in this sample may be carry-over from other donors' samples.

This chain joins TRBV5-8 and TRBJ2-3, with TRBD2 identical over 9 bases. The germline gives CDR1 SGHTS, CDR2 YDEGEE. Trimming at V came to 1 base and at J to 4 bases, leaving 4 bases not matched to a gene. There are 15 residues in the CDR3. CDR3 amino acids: CASSLTAGGPDTQYF. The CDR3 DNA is TGTGCCAGCAGCTTGACGGCGGGAGGGCCAGATACGCAGTATTTT.

The CDR3 loop is CASSPGGLRGLSDTQYF. The CDR3 nucleotides are TGCGCCAGCAGCCCGGGGGGACTTCGGGGGTTGTCGGATACGCAGTATTTT. The chain uses TRBV5-1 and TRBJ2-3; 7 positions match TRBD2. CDR1 and CDR2 (germline): SGHRS, YFSETQ. With V trimmed by 4 bases and J by 6 bases, 17 bases remained unmatched. CDR3 size: 17 residues. The entire variable domain, with the rest obtained from reference TRBV5-1 and TRBJ2-3, is as follows: KAGVTQTPRYLIKTRGQQVTLSCSPISGHRSVSWYQQTPGQGLQFLFEYFSETQRNKGNFPGRFSGRQFSNSRSEMNVSTLELGDSALYLCASSPGGLRGLSDTQYFGPGTRLTVL.

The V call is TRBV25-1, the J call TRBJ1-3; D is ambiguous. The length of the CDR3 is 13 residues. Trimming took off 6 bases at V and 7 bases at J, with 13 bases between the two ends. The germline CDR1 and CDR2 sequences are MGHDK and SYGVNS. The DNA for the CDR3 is TGTGCCAGCAGAAGACCGGGTGTGAACACCATATATTTT. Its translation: CASRRPGVNTIYF. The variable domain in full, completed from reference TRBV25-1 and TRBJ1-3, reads EADIYQTPRYLVIGTGKKITLECSQTMGHDKMYWYQQDPGMELHLIHYSYGVNSTEKGDLSSESTVSRIRTEHFPLTLESARPSHTSQYLCASRRPGVNTIYFGEGSWLTVV.

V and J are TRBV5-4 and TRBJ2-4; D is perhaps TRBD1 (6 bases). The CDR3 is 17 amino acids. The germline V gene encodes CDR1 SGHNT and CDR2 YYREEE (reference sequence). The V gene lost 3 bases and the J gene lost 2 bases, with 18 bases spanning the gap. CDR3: CASSYKSRGTTKNIQYF. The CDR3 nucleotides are TGTGCCAGCAGCTATAAGTCCAGGGGAACGACCAAAAACATTCAGTACTTC.

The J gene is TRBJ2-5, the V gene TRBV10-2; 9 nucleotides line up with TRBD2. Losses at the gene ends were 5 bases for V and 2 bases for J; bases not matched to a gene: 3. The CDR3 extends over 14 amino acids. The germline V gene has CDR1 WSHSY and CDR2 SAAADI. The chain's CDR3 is CASSSLAGQETQYF. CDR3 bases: TGCGCCAGCAGTTCCCTAGCGGGGCAAGAGACCCAGTACTTC.

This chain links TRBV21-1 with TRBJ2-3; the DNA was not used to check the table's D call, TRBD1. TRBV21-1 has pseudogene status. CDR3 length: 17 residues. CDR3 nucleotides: TGTGCCAGCAGCAAAAAAACCGGGACAGGCTGCACAGATACGCAGTATTTT. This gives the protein CASSKKTGTGCTDTQYF.

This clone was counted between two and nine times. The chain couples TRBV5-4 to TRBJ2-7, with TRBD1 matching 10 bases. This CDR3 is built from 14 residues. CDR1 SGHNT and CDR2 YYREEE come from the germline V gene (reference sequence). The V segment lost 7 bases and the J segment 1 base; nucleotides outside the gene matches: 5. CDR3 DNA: TGTGCCAGCCGAAAGGACAGGGGGTCCTACGAGCAGTACTTC. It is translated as CASRKDRGSYEQYF.

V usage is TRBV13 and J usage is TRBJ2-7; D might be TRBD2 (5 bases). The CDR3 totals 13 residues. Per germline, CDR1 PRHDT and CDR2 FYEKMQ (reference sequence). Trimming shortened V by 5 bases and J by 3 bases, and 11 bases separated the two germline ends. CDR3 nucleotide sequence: TGTGCCAGCAGCCCCACCGGGGACTACGAGCAGTACTTC. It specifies CASSPTGDYEQYF.

This chain's CDR3 is CASSLEAGGRETQYF. DNA of the CDR3: TGTGCCAGCAGCTTAGAAGCGGGGGGGAGAGAGACCCAGTACTTC. The chain uses TRBV7-6 and TRBJ2-5; 10 bases line up with TRBD2. Per the germline V gene, CDR1 is SGHVS and CDR2 is FNYEAQ. This CDR3 comprises 15 residues. Germline trimming cut 1 base from V and 4 bases from J; bases unmatched to any gene: 3.

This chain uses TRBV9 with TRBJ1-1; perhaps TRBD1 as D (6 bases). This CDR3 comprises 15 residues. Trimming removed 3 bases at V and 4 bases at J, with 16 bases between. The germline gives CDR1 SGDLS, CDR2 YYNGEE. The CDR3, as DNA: TGTGCCAGCAGCGCCCTGGGGGGGGCAAGCACTGAAGCTTTCTTT. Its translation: CASSALGGASTEAFF.

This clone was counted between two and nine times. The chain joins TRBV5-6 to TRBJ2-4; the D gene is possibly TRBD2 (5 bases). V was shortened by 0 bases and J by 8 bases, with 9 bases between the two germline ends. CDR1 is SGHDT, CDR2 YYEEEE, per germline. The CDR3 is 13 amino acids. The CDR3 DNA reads TGTGCCAGCAGCTTGGCCGGGGAAGACATTCAGTACTTC. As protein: CASSLAGEDIQYF.

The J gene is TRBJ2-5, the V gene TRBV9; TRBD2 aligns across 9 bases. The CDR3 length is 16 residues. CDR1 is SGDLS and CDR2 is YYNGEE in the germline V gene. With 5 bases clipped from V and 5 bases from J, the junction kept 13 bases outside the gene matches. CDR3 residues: CASSDPGTSSCETQYF. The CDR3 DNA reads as TGTGCCAGCAGTGACCCCGGGACTAGCTCATGTGAGACCCAGTACTTC. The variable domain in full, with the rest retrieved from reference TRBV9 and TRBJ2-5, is DSGVTQTPKHLITATGQRVTLRCSPRSGDLSVYWYQQSLDQGLQFLIQYYNGEERAKGNILERFSAQQFPDLHSELNLSSLELGDSALYFCASSDPGTSSCETQYFGPGTRLLVL.

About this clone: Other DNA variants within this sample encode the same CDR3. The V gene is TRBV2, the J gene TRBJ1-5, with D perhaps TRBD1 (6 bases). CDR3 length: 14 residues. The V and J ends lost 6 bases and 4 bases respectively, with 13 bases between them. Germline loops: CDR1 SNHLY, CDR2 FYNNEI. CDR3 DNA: TGTGCCAGCAGCCCGGACAGAGGAAATCAGCCCCAGCATTTT. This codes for CASSPDRGNQPQHF. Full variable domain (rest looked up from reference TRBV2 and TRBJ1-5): EPEVTQTPSHQVTQMGQEVILRCVPISNHLYFYWYRQILGQKVEFLVSFYNNEISEKSEIFDDQFSVERPDGSNFTLKIRSTKLEDSAMYFCASSPDRGNQPQHFGDGTRLSIL.

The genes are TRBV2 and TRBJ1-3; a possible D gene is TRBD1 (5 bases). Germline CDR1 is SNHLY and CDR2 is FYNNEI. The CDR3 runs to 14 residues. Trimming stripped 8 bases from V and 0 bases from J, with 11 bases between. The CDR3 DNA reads TGTGCCAGCTCCCGACAGCGCTCTGGAAACACCATATATTTT. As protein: CASSRQRSGNTIYF.

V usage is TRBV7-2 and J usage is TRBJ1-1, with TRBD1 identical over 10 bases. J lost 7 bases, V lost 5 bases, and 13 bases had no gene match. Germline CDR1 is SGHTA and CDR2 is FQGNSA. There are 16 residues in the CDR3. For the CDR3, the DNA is TGTGCCAGCAGCGTCTACGGGACAGGGGCGACCCTTGAAGCTTTCTTT. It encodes CASSVYGTGATLEAFF.

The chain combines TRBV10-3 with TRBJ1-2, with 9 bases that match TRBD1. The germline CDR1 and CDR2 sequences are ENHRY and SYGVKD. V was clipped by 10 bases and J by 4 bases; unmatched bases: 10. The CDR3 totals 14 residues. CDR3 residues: CASGTGIVGYGYTF. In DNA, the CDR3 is TGTGCCAGTGGGACAGGGATTGTAGGCTATGGCTACACCTTC.

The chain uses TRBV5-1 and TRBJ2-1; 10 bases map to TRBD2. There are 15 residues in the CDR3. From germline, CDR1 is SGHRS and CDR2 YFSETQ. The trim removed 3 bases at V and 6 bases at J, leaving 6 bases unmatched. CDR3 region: CASSYLAGAPNEQFF. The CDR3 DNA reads TGCGCCAGCAGCTATCTAGCGGGGGCCCCCAATGAGCAGTTCTTC.

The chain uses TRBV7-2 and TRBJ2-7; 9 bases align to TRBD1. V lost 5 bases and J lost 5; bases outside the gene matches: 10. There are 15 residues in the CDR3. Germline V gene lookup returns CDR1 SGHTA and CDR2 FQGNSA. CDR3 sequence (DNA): TGTGCCAGCAGCCTTAGGGGGGACAGGGTTCACGAGCAGTACTTC. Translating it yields CASSLRGDRVHEQYF.

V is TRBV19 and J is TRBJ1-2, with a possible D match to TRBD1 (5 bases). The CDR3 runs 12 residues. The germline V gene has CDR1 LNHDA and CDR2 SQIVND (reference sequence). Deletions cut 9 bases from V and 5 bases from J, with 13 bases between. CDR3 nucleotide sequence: TGTGCCAGCAGTCTGGGGCGTTATGGCTACACCTTC. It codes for CASSLGRYGYTF.

For the CDR3, the DNA is TGTGCCAGCAGTTACATCAGGGGGTTGGCTGAAGCTTTCTTT. This encodes CASSYIRGLAEAFF. The chain uses TRBV6-5 and TRBJ1-1; 7 positions match TRBD1. The CDR3 loop spans 14 amino acids. Germline-derived CDR1 and CDR2 are MNHEY and SVGAGI. With 2 bases clipped from V and 6 bases from J, the junction kept 6 bases outside the gene matches.

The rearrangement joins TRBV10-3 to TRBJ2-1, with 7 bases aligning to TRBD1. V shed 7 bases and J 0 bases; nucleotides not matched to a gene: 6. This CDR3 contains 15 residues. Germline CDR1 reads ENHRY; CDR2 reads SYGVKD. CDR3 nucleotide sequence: TGTGCCATCAAGGGGGCTTTTAGCTCCTACAATGAGCAGTTCTTC. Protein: CAIKGAFSSYNEQFF.